Each of the 3 T cell receptor beta chains below was sequenced from the same sample in a study of cytomegalovirus exposure and HLA in healthy donors. 13 Jbeta primers and 60 Vbeta primers were used for the PCR. Assay: immunoSEQ multiplex PCR; the TCRdb copy retains only in-frame clones and omits some. The sample carries some 180,000 clones, 9.5% recorded once. Material for sequencing was PBMCs. These TCRs come from a woman aged 25-40 years in good health and CMV-seropositive.

V usage is TRBV23-1 and J usage is TRBJ2-5, with 9 bases fitting TRBD1. TRBV23-1 has ORF status, its function being uncertain. V gave up 3 bases and J gave up 4 bases; unmatched junction bases: 3. CDR3 length equals 14 residues. CDR3 loop: CASSHPDRGETQYF. CDR3 in DNA: TGCGCCAGCAGTCACCCGGACAGGGGAGAGACCCAGTACTTC.

The DNA of the CDR3 is TGCGCCAGCAGCCCTTTGGCCTCTGGGGCCAACGTCCTGACTTTC. Translating gives CASSPLASGANVLTF. The V call is TRBV5-1, the J call TRBJ2-6, with D hard to call. Germline CDR1 reads SGHRS; CDR2 reads YFSETQ. This CDR3 comprises 15 residues. Trimming cost V 4 bases and J 0 bases, with 8 bases left between them. Together with reference TRBV5-1 and TRBJ2-6, the CDR3 gives the full variable domain: KAGVTQTPRYLIKTRGQQVTLSCSPISGHRSVSWYQQTPGQGLQFLFEYFSETQRNKGNFPGRFSGRQFSNSRSEMNVSTLELGDSALYLCASSPLASGANVLTFGAGSRLTVL.

This clone occurred a few times. V is TRBV30 and J is TRBJ2-5, with 13 nucleotides matching TRBD2. Germline V gene lookup returns CDR1 GTSNPN and CDR2 SVGIG (reference sequence). The CDR3 contains 15 residues. The junction had 5 bases not matched to a gene; V was cut back by 4 bases and J by 3 bases. CDR3 protein: CAWTSGTSGKETQYF. The CDR3 DNA is TGTGCCTGGACTTCCGGGACTAGCGGGAAAGAGACCCAGTACTTC. Using reference TRBV30 and TRBJ2-5 for the parts outside the CDR3, the full variable domain is SQTIHQWPATLVQPVGSPLSLECTVEGTSNPNLYWYRQAAGRGLQLLFYSVGIGQISSEVPQNLSASRPQDRQFILSSKKLLLSDSGFYLCAWTSGTSGKETQYFGPGTRLLVL.